This TCR beta chain appears in the sequencing data of a study of shared clonotypes between healthy human individuals. The method was immunoSEQ multiplex PCR; TCRdb's version includes in-frame clones alone and lacks a portion of them. The sample has 1 million to 1.2 million clones; 70% to 80% are singletons. This clone appeared once. Each sample came from a Caucasian adult donor living in Nashville, Tennessee. This CDR3 has 15 amino acids. Germline CDR1 reads SGHTA; CDR2 reads FQGNSA. The V end lost 0 bases, the J end lost 6 bases, and 15 bases lay between the germline ends. This sequence was found in a man younger than 30 in good health. Some clones in this sample may be carry-over from other donors' samples. This rearrangement joins TRBV7-2 to TRBJ2-7, with a tentative D call TRBD1 (5 bases). The sequencing input was memory CD4+ T cells from PBMCs. The subset is: CD45RA-negative fraction. This CDR3 reads CASSLALGVPSEQYF. The CDR3 DNA sequence: TGTGCCAGCAGCTTAGCGCTAGGGGTCCCCTCCGAGCAGTACTTC.